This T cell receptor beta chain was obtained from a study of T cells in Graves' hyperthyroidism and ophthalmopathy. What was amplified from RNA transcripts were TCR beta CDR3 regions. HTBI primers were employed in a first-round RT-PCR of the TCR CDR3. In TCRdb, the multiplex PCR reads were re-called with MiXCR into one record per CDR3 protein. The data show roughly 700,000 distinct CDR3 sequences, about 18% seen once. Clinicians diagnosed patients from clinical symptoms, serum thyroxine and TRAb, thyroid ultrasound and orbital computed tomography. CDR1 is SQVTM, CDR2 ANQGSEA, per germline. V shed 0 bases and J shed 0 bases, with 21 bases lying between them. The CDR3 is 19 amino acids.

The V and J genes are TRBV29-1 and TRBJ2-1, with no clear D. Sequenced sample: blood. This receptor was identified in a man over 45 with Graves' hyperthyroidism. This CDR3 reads CSVEDYGNLGESSYNEQFF. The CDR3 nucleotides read TGCAGCGTTGAAGATTATGGGAATTTGGGCGAGAGCTCCTACAATGAGCAGTTCTTC.